These T cell receptor beta chains were read from a single sample in a study of cytomegalovirus exposure and HLA in healthy donors. The assay was immunoSEQ multiplex PCR, and TCRdb's table has in-frame clones only and misses some. The sample shows some 140,000 clones, approximately 86% of them seen only once. The sequenced sample was PBMCs. The origin of the receptors is a man aged 18 to 29 in good health and CMV-seropositive. Each CDR3 is given with its conserved first and last residue. A D gene is named only where the DNA matches it firmly. Clone sizes are given selectively: once, few, many, or a class where the clone is expanded.

d_call: TRBD1; v_call: TRBV5-5; j_call: TRBJ2-7; clone_size: NA; cdr3_aa: CASSLQGLEQYF; cdr3_nt: TGTGCCAGCAGCTTACAGGGGCTCGAGCAGTACTTC
d_call: NA; v_call: TRBV9; j_call: TRBJ1-1; clone_size: NA; cdr3_aa: CASSIRQDLNTEAFF; cdr3_nt: TGTGCCAGCAGCATCAGACAGGACCTGAACACTGAAGCTTTCTTT
d_call: NA; v_call: TRBV29-1; j_call: TRBJ2-4; clone_size: NA; cdr3_aa: CSVEDSGETKNIQYF; cdr3_nt: TGCAGCGTTGAAGACTCAGGGGAAACCAAAAACATTCAGTACTTC
d_call: NA; v_call: TRBV27; j_call: TRBJ1-5; clone_size: NA; cdr3_aa: CASSSYYSNQPQHF; cdr3_nt: TGTGCCAGCAGTTCCTATTATAGCAATCAGCCCCAGCATTTT
d_call: NA; v_call: TRBV6-5; j_call: TRBJ2-3; clone_size: NA; cdr3_aa: CASSLRAHTDTQYF; cdr3_nt: TGTGCCAGCAGTTTGCGGGCCCACACAGATACGCAGTATTTT
d_call: TRBD1; v_call: TRBV5-4; j_call: TRBJ2-5; clone_size: NA; cdr3_aa: CASSLKYRGRGETQYF; cdr3_nt: TGTGCCAGCAGCTTGAAATACAGGGGGCGGGGAGAGACCCAGTACTTC
d_call: NA; v_call: TRBV6-5; j_call: TRBJ1-2; clone_size: NA; cdr3_aa: CASSYSRGRGYTF; cdr3_nt: TGTGCCAGCAGTTACTCGAGAGGGCGCGGCTACACCTTC
d_call: TRBD1; v_call: TRBV11-1; j_call: TRBJ1-6; clone_size: NA; cdr3_aa: CASSRQWTGNNSPLHF; cdr3_nt: TGTGCCAGCAGCCGACAGTGGACAGGGAATAATTCACCCCTCCACTTT
d_call: NA; v_call: TRBV5-6; j_call: TRBJ2-3; clone_size: NA; cdr3_aa: CASSSSTAGLEWTPDTQYF; cdr3_nt: TGTGCCAGCAGCTCAAGCACTGCGGGTCTAGAATGGACCCCAGATACGCAGTATTTT
d_call: NA; v_call: TRBV27; j_call: TRBJ1-2; clone_size: NA; cdr3_aa: CASSFAGMDGYTF; cdr3_nt: TGTGCCAGCAGTTTTGCAGGGATGGATGGCTACACCTTC
d_call: TRBD1; v_call: TRBV15; j_call: TRBJ1-3; clone_size: once; cdr3_aa: CATSRGLPTGVSGNTIYF; cdr3_nt: TGTGCCACCAGCAGAGGACTCCCGACAGGGGTGTCTGGAAACACCATATATTTT
d_call: TRBD2; v_call: TRBV6-4; j_call: TRBJ2-3; clone_size: NA; cdr3_aa: CASSASGTDTQYF; cdr3_nt: TGTGCCAGCAGTGCTAGCGGGACAGATACGCAGTATTTT
d_call: TRBD1; v_call: TRBV6-5; j_call: TRBJ2-1; clone_size: NA; cdr3_aa: CASSPRDRGRNEQFF; cdr3_nt: TGTGCCAGCAGTCCCCGGGACAGGGGGCGGAATGAGCAGTTCTTC
d_call: NA; v_call: TRBV11-1; j_call: TRBJ2-7; clone_size: NA; cdr3_aa: CASSGLATGSYEQYF; cdr3_nt: TGTGCCAGCAGCGGACTTGCTACCGGCTCCTACGAGCAGTACTTC
d_call: TRBD1; v_call: TRBV4-3; j_call: TRBJ2-2; clone_size: NA; cdr3_aa: CASSQDVFDRGGLRNTGELFF; cdr3_nt: TGCGCCAGCAGCCAAGATGTGTTTGACAGGGGAGGTCTTCGGAACACCGGGGAGCTGTTTTTT
d_call: NA; v_call: TRBV5-1; j_call: TRBJ1-4; clone_size: once; cdr3_aa: CASSLAGQGGEKLFF; cdr3_nt: TGCGCCAGCAGCTTGGCTGGGCAGGGAGGCGAAAAACTGTTTTTT
d_call: NA; v_call: TRBV7-2; j_call: TRBJ2-7; clone_size: many; cdr3_aa: CASSLDSSYEQYF; cdr3_nt: TGTGCCAGCAGCTTAGACAGCTCCTACGAGCAGTACTTC
d_call: TRBD2; v_call: TRBV27; j_call: TRBJ2-1; clone_size: NA; cdr3_aa: CASSFLAGGDEQFF; cdr3_nt: TGTGCCAGCAGTTTCTTAGCGGGAGGAGATGAGCAGTTCTTC
d_call: TRBD2; v_call: TRBV18; j_call: TRBJ2-7; clone_size: few; cdr3_aa: CASSPVLRQRGSYEQYF; cdr3_nt: TGTGCCAGCTCACCAGTTCTAAGGCAGCGGGGGTCTTACGAGCAGTACTTC
d_call: TRBD2; v_call: TRBV4-3; j_call: TRBJ2-1; clone_size: NA; cdr3_aa: CASSPRTSGSPYNEQFF; cdr3_nt: TGCGCCAGCAGCCCCCGGACTAGCGGGAGTCCGTACAATGAGCAGTTCTTC
d_call: NA; v_call: TRBV4-2; j_call: TRBJ1-4; clone_size: NA; cdr3_aa: CASSQAQASSTNEKLFF; cdr3_nt: TGTGCCAGCAGCCAAGCCCAGGCATCCTCAACTAATGAAAAACTGTTTTTT
d_call: TRBD1; v_call: TRBV18; j_call: TRBJ1-5; clone_size: NA; cdr3_aa: CASSLGQMGGQPQHF; cdr3_nt: TGTGCCAGCTCACTGGGACAGATGGGAGGACAGCCCCAGCATTTT
d_call: NA; v_call: TRBV4-3; j_call: TRBJ1-2; clone_size: NA; cdr3_aa: CASSAWTASGGYTF; cdr3_nt: TGCGCCAGCAGCGCGTGGACAGCCTCGGGGGGCTACACCTTC
d_call: TRBD1; v_call: TRBV19; j_call: TRBJ1-5; clone_size: few; cdr3_aa: CASSATGGRLSTQHF; cdr3_nt: TGTGCCAGTAGTGCAACAGGGGGCCGCCTCTCGACCCAGCATTTT
d_call: TRBD2; v_call: TRBV27; j_call: TRBJ2-4; clone_size: NA; cdr3_aa: CASSRGPPGGTKNIQYF; cdr3_nt: TGTGCCAGCAGCCGTGGTCCCCCCGGGGGGACCAAAAACATTCAGTACTTC
d_call: NA; v_call: TRBV12-2; j_call: TRBJ2-3; clone_size: once; cdr3_aa: CASRPRSVYTQYF; cdr3_nt: TGTGCAAGTCGCCCCCGGTCGGTATATACGCAGTATTTT
d_call: TRBD2; v_call: TRBV7-9; j_call: TRBJ2-3; clone_size: NA; cdr3_aa: CASSLGLAGVGDTQYF; cdr3_nt: TGTGCCAGCAGCCTCGGACTAGCGGGGGTTGGGGATACGCAGTATTTT
d_call: NA; v_call: TRBV19; j_call: TRBJ1-1; clone_size: NA; cdr3_aa: CASSIAGEGTEAFF; cdr3_nt: TGTGCCAGTAGTATAGCGGGGGAGGGGACTGAAGCTTTCTTT
d_call: TRBD1; v_call: TRBV7-2; j_call: TRBJ1-1; clone_size: once; cdr3_aa: CASSSRTGGRTEAFF; cdr3_nt: TGTGCCAGCAGCTCCCGGACAGGGGGCAGGACTGAAGCTTTCTTT
d_call: NA; v_call: TRBV28; j_call: TRBJ1-1; clone_size: few; cdr3_aa: CASSLQGYTEAFF; cdr3_nt: TGTGCCAGCAGCCTACAGGGTTACACTGAAGCTTTCTTT
d_call: TRBD1; v_call: TRBV7-9; j_call: TRBJ1-4; clone_size: NA; cdr3_aa: CASSLRDRSEKLFF; cdr3_nt: TGTGCCAGCAGCTTAAGGGACAGGTCGGAAAAACTGTTTTTT
d_call: NA; v_call: TRBV6-5; j_call: TRBJ1-4; clone_size: NA; cdr3_aa: CASSYSDGSNEKLFF; cdr3_nt: TGTGCCAGCAGTTACTCGGACGGGAGTAATGAAAAACTGTTTTTT
d_call: NA; v_call: TRBV6-5; j_call: TRBJ2-4; clone_size: NA; cdr3_aa: CASRRTGSGNIQYF; cdr3_nt: TGTGCCAGCAGGAGAACAGGGTCGGGAAACATTCAGTACTTC
d_call: TRBD1; v_call: TRBV2; j_call: TRBJ1-6; clone_size: NA; cdr3_aa: CASSEPPGGARSSPLHF; cdr3_nt: TGTGCCAGCAGTGAACCGCCAGGGGGAGCGAGAAGTTCACCCCTCCACTTT
d_call: TRBD1; v_call: TRBV19; j_call: TRBJ2-7; clone_size: NA; cdr3_aa: CASTGGQTYEQYF; cdr3_nt: TGTGCCAGTACAGGGGGCCAAACCTACGAGCAGTACTTC
d_call: TRBD2; v_call: TRBV7-3; j_call: TRBJ2-5; clone_size: NA; cdr3_aa: CASSPEAGEETQYF; cdr3_nt: TGTGCCAGCAGCCCGGAAGCGGGGGAAGAGACCCAGTACTTC
d_call: NA; v_call: TRBV6-4; j_call: TRBJ1-5; clone_size: NA; cdr3_aa: CASSRTGNQPQHF; cdr3_nt: TGTGCCAGCAGTCGGACAGGCAATCAGCCCCAGCATTTT
d_call: TRBD2; v_call: TRBV6-4; j_call: TRBJ2-1; clone_size: NA; cdr3_aa: CASSGTSYNEQFF; cdr3_nt: TGTGCCAGCAGTGGGACTAGCTACAATGAGCAGTTCTTC
d_call: NA; v_call: TRBV11-2; j_call: TRBJ1-2; clone_size: NA; cdr3_aa: CASSLARGNYGYTF; cdr3_nt: TGTGCCAGCAGCTTGGCTAGGGGGAACTATGGCTACACCTTC